This T cell receptor beta chain was retrieved from a study of response to subunit inactivated influenza vaccine. Study results and caveats: T cells newly recruited by each seasonal influenza vaccination are few, the authors suggested.

The CDR3 loop spans 14 amino acids. Germline V gene lookup returns CDR1 LNHDA and CDR2 SQIVND (reference sequence). Trimming shortened V by 4 bases and J by 6 bases, and 15 bases separated the two germline ends. Only one count was recorded for this clonotype. Its antigen is currently unknown. TCRdb analysed the RT-PCR reads with MiXCR anew, one entry per CDR3 protein. The sample includes hundreds of thousands of distinct CDR3 sequences, 14% of them seen just once. The chain is built from TRBV19 and TRBJ1-1; the D gene is possibly TRBD1 (5 bases). The source of this sequence is a man aged 50-60 years who received an inactivated influenza vaccine. The sample was PBMCs from blood, taken roughly 2 weeks before vaccination. The CDR3 loop reads CASSREGFFSEAFF. The CDR3 region has the DNA TGTGCCAGTAGTAGAGAGGGGTTTTTCTCTGAAGCTTTCTTT. Based on the CDR3 plus reference TRBV19 and TRBJ1-1, the full variable domain is DGGITQSPKYLFRKEGQNVTLSCEQNLNHDAMYWYRQDPGQGLRLIYYSQIVNDFQKGDIAEGYSVSREKKESFPLTVTSAQKNPTAFYLCASSREGFFSEAFFGQGTRLTVV.